The clone carrying this T cell receptor beta chain was picked up a small number of times. What it recognizes is unknown. Together with a sample-barcoded 5' primer, a J-beta primer mix was included in a second PCR lasting about 7 to 11 cycles. TCRdb re-called the 5' RACE reads with MiXCR, one entry per CDR3 protein. This sample carries 1.5 million to 2 million distinct CDR3 sequences, 28% of them seen once, and the ten largest clones take 7% to 9%. The source of the sample is a study of blood T cells in healthy people across ages. For the study at large: Researchers report that template switching captured about one barcoded beta molecule per two T cells. Study-level results: Age advanced and TCR beta diversity per million T cells fell, roughly linearly.

This CDR3 region has 15 residues. With 6 bases clipped from V and 0 bases from J, the junction kept 5 bases outside the gene matches. Each sample yielded at least 6 micrograms of PBMC total RNA. The specimen was blood. The sequence came from a young woman in good health. The chain combines TRBV12-3 or TRBV12-4 with TRBJ2-7; 10 bases align to TRBD1. The CDR3 DNA reads TGTGCCAGCAGAGAAGGGACAGGGGCCTCCTACGAGCAGTACTTC. Its protein product is CASREGTGASYEQYF.